The 27 T cell receptor beta chains in this list originate from one sample, sequenced in a study of blood T cell repertoires in COVID-19. Clones were read by immunoSEQ multiplex PCR, and TCRdb kept only the in-frame ones, dropping some. The table has 200,000 to 300,000 clones, about 91% seen once. The specimen was PBMCs or T cells enriched from blood (not recorded which). These receptors were collected from a woman aged 40 to 50 with acute COVID-19.

CDR3 sequence: CASSPSGTNSNQPQHF. Written as DNA, the CDR3 is TGTGCCAGCTCACCGTCTGGGACAAATAGCAATCAGCCCCAGCATTTT. This chain links TRBV18 with TRBJ1-5; maybe TRBD1 (6 bases). Looked up from germline, CDR1 is KGHSH and CDR2 is LQKENI. Trimming removed 3 bases at V and 0 bases at J, with 12 bases between. The CDR3 is 16 residues long.

This clone was counted a few times. The chain couples TRBV12-5 to TRBJ2-1; 9 bases align to TRBD2. CDR1 and CDR2 (germline): LGHNT, FRNRAP. CDR3 size: 20 residues. Trimming at V came to 1 base and at J to 4 bases, leaving 17 bases not matched to a gene. The CDR3 is CASGLGLGGAGTSHYNEQFF. CDR3 bases: TGTGCTAGTGGTTTGGGCCTGGGCGGGGCCGGGACTAGCCATTACAATGAGCAGTTCTTC.

CDR3 in DNA: TGTGCCAGCTCACCGGGCGCAGGGCCTAACTATGGCTACACCTTC. Translated, it gives CASSPGAGPNYGYTF. The chain recombines TRBV18 with TRBJ1-2; TRBD1 is a possible D gene (5 bases). V lost 3 bases to trimming and J lost 0 bases, with 11 bases between them. The CDR3 is 15 amino acids. Looked up from germline, CDR1 is KGHSH and CDR2 is LQKENI.

The chain combines TRBV15 with TRBJ1-2, with 12 bases matching TRBD1. Germline V gene sequence: CDR1 LNHNV, CDR2 YYDKDF (reference sequence). Germline trimming cut 5 bases from V and 1 base from J; bases unmatched to any gene: 8. The CDR3 runs to 17 residues. Here the CDR3 DNA reads TGTGCCACCAGCCCCGGGACAGGGGGCTATAGTAACTATGGCTACACCTTC. It encodes CATSPGTGGYSNYGYTF.

The V call is TRBV3-1 (or the pseudogene TRBV3-2), the J call TRBJ2-6, with 11 positions matching TRBD1. Germline lookup yields CDR1 LGHDT and CDR2 YNNKEL (reference sequence). The J segment lost 1 base and the V segment lost 1 base, leaving 6 bases of the junction unmatched. This CDR3 is built from 19 residues. CDR3 sequence: CASSQVGDRGTSGANVLTF. CDR3 nucleotides: TGTGCCAGCAGCCAAGTTGGGGACAGGGGGACGTCTGGGGCCAACGTCCTGACTTTC.

The CDR3 DNA is TGTGCCAGCAGCCCGGAGGCCTACGAGCAGTACGTC. As protein: CASSPEAYEQYV. This rearrangement joins TRBV7-8 to TRBJ2-7, with a tentative D call TRBD2 (5 bases). V gave up 5 bases and J gave up 2 bases, with 7 bases separating them. CDR1 and CDR2 from the germline V gene are SGHVS and FQNEAQ. The CDR3 consists of 12 residues.

This chain links TRBV29-1 with TRBJ2-1, with a possible D match to TRBD1 (6 bases). Germline V gene sequence: CDR1 SQVTM, CDR2 ANQGSEA. CDR3 length equals 14 residues. Deletions cut 2 bases from V and 5 bases from J, with 13 bases between. CDR3 region: CSVERGTGNNEQFF. The CDR3 nucleotides read TGCAGCGTTGAAAGGGGGACGGGAAACAATGAGCAGTTCTTC.

This chain connects TRBV30 to TRBJ2-5; weak D call: TRBD2 (6 bases). CDR3 size: 14 residues. Germline V lookup: CDR1 GTSNPN, CDR2 SVGIG (reference sequence). V was shortened by 3 bases and J by 5 bases, with 16 bases between the two germline ends. The CDR3 region has the DNA TGTGCCTGGAGACCCGCGGGGTCTATGGAGACCCAGTACTTC. Protein: CAWRPAGSMETQYF. Based on the CDR3 plus reference TRBV30 and TRBJ2-5, the full variable domain is SQTIHQWPATLVQPVGSPLSLECTVEGTSNPNLYWYRQAAGRGLQLLFYSVGIGQISSEVPQNLSASRPQDRQFILSSKKLLLSDSGFYLCAWRPAGSMETQYFGPGTRLLVL.

The chain has TRBV11-3 and TRBJ2-1, with TRBD1 matching 7 bases. V gave up 6 bases and J gave up 0 bases; unmatched junction bases: 8. CDR1 and CDR2 (germline): SGHNT, YENEEA. The CDR3 has 16 residues. The CDR3 protein is CASSNRGLSSYNEQFF. The CDR3 DNA follows: TGTGCCAGCAGTAACAGGGGCTTAAGCTCCTACAATGAGCAGTTCTTC.

V usage is TRBV7-2 and J usage is TRBJ1-3; D gene unclear. V was cut by 0 bases and J by 3 bases, with 6 bases left in between. The germline V gene has CDR1 SGHTA and CDR2 FQGNSA. There are 14 residues in the CDR3. The CDR3 DNA follows: TGTGCCAGCAGCTTAGCGACATATGGAAACACCATATATTTT. This translates into CASSLATYGNTIYF.

This sequence joins TRBV4-3 and TRBJ1-5; no reliable D call. The CDR3 totals 14 residues. Trimming took off 1 base at V and 3 bases at J, with 7 bases between the two ends. Germline V gene data show CDR1 as LGHNA and CDR2 as YSLEER. The CDR3 spells CASSQGLVNQPQHF. The CDR3 nucleotides read TGCGCCAGCAGCCAAGGACTGGTCAATCAGCCCCAGCATTTT.

This rearrangement joins TRBV27 to TRBJ2-1; the match to TRBD2 covers 7 bases. Germline CDR1 MNHEY, CDR2 SMNVEV (reference sequence). CDR3 size: 16 residues. The junction had 3 bases not matched to a gene; V was cut back by 1 base and J by 0 bases. The chain's CDR3 is CASSLWGGSSYNEQFF. The CDR3 DNA reads TGTGCCAGCAGTTTATGGGGCGGGAGCTCCTACAATGAGCAGTTCTTC.

CDR3 nucleotides: TGTGCCAGCAACGTCGGGGGGCGACATAGCACAGATACGCAGTATTTT. Encoded protein: CASNVGGRHSTDTQYF. The chain is built from TRBV5-4 and TRBJ2-3, with a possible D match to TRBD2 (7 bases). V lost 6 bases and J 0 bases, leaving 17 bases between the germline ends. The CDR3 extends over 16 amino acids. The germline CDR1 and CDR2 sequences are SGHNT and YYREEE (reference sequence).

This clone was observed a few times. The CDR3: CASSPEGQGGYGYTF. The CDR3 DNA follows: TGTGCCAGCAGCCCAGAGGGCCAGGGAGGCTATGGCTACACCTTC. The V call is TRBV7-2, the J call TRBJ1-2, with a weak D call TRBD1 (5 bases). V lost 5 bases to trimming and J lost 4 bases, with 17 bases between them. Germline-derived CDR1 and CDR2 are SGHTA and FQGNSA. This CDR3 is 15 amino acids long. Together with reference TRBV7-2 and TRBJ1-2, the CDR3 gives the full variable domain: GAGVSQSPSNKVTEKGKDVELRCDPISGHTALYWYRQSLGQGLEFLIYFQGNSAPDKSGLPSDRFSAERTGGSVSTLTIQRTQQEDSAVYLCASSPEGQGGYGYTFGSGTRLTVV.

This rearrangement joins TRBV2 to TRBJ2-1; TRBD2 is a possible D gene (5 bases). Between the trimmed V and J ends, which lost 1 base and 0 bases, there was a span of 13 bases. The germline CDR1 and CDR2 sequences are SNHLY and FYNNEI. The CDR3 consists of 17 residues. CDR3 region: CASSEDLSASSYNEQFF. The CDR3 DNA sequence: TGTGCCAGCAGTGAAGACCTTAGCGCCAGCTCCTACAATGAGCAGTTCTTC.

The rearrangement uses TRBV30 and TRBJ2-2; no firm D call. Trimming cost V 5 bases and J 0 bases, with 10 bases left between them. CDR3 size: 14 residues. Germline loops: CDR1 GTSNPN, CDR2 SVGIG (reference sequence). The CDR3 nucleotides are TGTGCCTGGGGACGGTTCGCGAACACCGGGGAGCTGTTTTTT. It specifies CAWGRFANTGELFF.

The V gene is TRBV9, the J gene TRBJ2-2; D call uncertain. CDR1 and CDR2 (germline): SGDLS, YYNGEE. The CDR3 is made up of 16 amino acids. V shed 3 bases and J shed 0 bases, with 12 bases lying between them. CDR3 sequence reads: CASSADWLPNTGELFF. Here the CDR3 DNA reads TGTGCCAGCAGCGCCGACTGGCTCCCGAACACCGGGGAGCTGTTTTTT. Full variable domain (rest looked up from reference TRBV9 and TRBJ2-2): DSGVTQTPKHLITATGQRVTLRCSPRSGDLSVYWYQQSLDQGLQFLIQYYNGEERAKGNILERFSAQQFPDLHSELNLSSLELGDSALYFCASSADWLPNTGELFFGEGSRLTVL.

The CDR3 loop reads CASSPGQGYTF. The CDR3 DNA is TGTGCCAGCAGCCCGGGTCAGGGCTACACCTTC. The J gene is TRBJ1-2, the V gene TRBV7-9, with D hard to call. Germline V CDR1 and CDR2: SEHNR, FQNEAQ (reference sequence). V lost 5 bases, J lost 8 bases, and 9 bases lay in between. The CDR3 has 11 amino acids. Together with reference TRBV7-9 and TRBJ1-2, the CDR3 gives the full variable domain: DTGVSQNPRHKITKRGQNVTFRCDPISEHNRLYWYRQTLGQGPEFLTYFQNEAQLEKSRLLSDRFSAERPKGSFSTLEIQRTEQGDSAMYLCASSPGQGYTFGSGTRLTVV.

This chain links TRBV11-3 with TRBJ1-1; maybe TRBD1 (6 bases). V lost 3 bases and J lost 3, with 23 bases in between. CDR1 is SGHNT and CDR2 is YENEEA in the germline V gene. CDR3 length: 18 residues. The CDR3, as DNA: TGTGCCAGCAGCTTGCCATCTGGGGACAAGGGGCCCTACACTGAAGCTTTCTTT. It translates to CASSLPSGDKGPYTEAFF.

This clone has more than one count but fewer than ten. The chain has TRBV5-4 and TRBJ2-7; TRBD2 is a possible D gene (5 bases). The CDR3 is 14 amino acids. Trimming stripped 0 bases from V and 2 bases from J, with 9 bases between. Germline V gene data show CDR1 as SGHNT and CDR2 as YYREEE (reference sequence). Here the CDR3 DNA reads TGTGCCAGCAGCTTGGGTACGGGGACCTACGAGCAGTACTTC. It codes for CASSLGTGTYEQYF.

V is TRBV5-5 and J is TRBJ2-2; 8 nucleotides align to TRBD1. V lost 2 bases, J lost 7 bases, and 10 bases stayed unmatched. The CDR3 consists of 16 residues. In germline, CDR1 is SGHKS, CDR2 YYEKEE (reference sequence). Written as DNA, the CDR3 is TGTGCCAGCAGCTTTCAGCTGGGACAGGTTGGCGGGGAGCTGTTTTTT. As protein: CASSFQLGQVGGELFF.

CDR3 sequence (DNA): TGCAGCGTTGCTAACACAGATACGCAGTATTTT. Its protein is CSVANTDTQYF. The chain combines TRBV29-1 with TRBJ2-3; D is ambiguous. Trimming took off 4 bases at V and 2 bases at J, with 4 bases between the two ends. The CDR3 totals 11 residues. Per the germline V gene, CDR1 is SQVTM and CDR2 is ANQGSEA.

The chain recombines TRBV5-8 with TRBJ2-3; 10 bases fit TRBD1. V dropped 4 bases and J dropped 4; count of bases not matched to a gene: 15. This CDR3 is built from 18 residues. Germline CDR1 is SGHTS and CDR2 is YDEGEE. The CDR3 DNA reads TGTGCCAGCAGCCCCCAGGTGGGGACAGGGGTGTATTCAGATACGCAGTATTTT. Translated, it gives CASSPQVGTGVYSDTQYF. The whole variable domain, filled in from reference TRBV5-8 and TRBJ2-3, reads EAGVTQSPTHLIKTRGQQATLRCSPISGHTSVYWYQQALGLGLQFLLWYDEGEERNRGNFPPRFSGRQFPNYSSELNVNALELEDSALYLCASSPQVGTGVYSDTQYFGPGTRLTVL.

This clone was found many times. This rearrangement joins TRBV11-2 to TRBJ2-1, with D perhaps TRBD1 (5 bases). CDR1 is SGHAT and CDR2 is FQNNGV in the germline V gene. The CDR3 extends over 13 amino acids. V was clipped by 4 bases and J by 4 bases, with 8 bases between them. CDR3 coding DNA: TGTGCCAGCAGCTCCCCAGGGTACAATGAGCAGTTCTTC. Amino acids: CASSSPGYNEQFF.

V and J are TRBV5-4 and TRBJ1-6, with D possibly TRBD1 on 5 matching bases. Looked up from germline, CDR1 is SGHNT and CDR2 is YYREEE (reference sequence). This CDR3 spans 13 amino acids. V lost 4 bases and J lost 8, with 10 bases in between. CDR3 region: CASSLIRDSPLHF. DNA for the CDR3: TGTGCCAGCAGCCTCATCAGGGATTCACCCCTCCACTTT.

The V call is TRBV5-1, the J call TRBJ2-1; weak D call: TRBD2 (5 bases). CDR3 size: 15 residues. Germline CDR1 reads SGHRS; CDR2 reads YFSETQ. Between the trimmed V and J ends, which lost 4 bases and 0 bases, there was a span of 11 bases. DNA of the CDR3: TGCGCCAGCAGCGTGGACTCGAGCTCCTACAATGAGCAGTTCTTC. Translation: CASSVDSSSYNEQFF.

This chain uses TRBV7-2 with TRBJ1-4, with 8 bases that match TRBD1. V trimming: 5 bases; J trimming: 6 bases; junction bases outside the gene matches: 5. CDR3 size: 14 residues. Germline V gene data show CDR1 as SGHTA and CDR2 as FQGNSA. CDR3 region: CASSPSRGHEKLFF. The CDR3 bases are TGTGCCAGCAGCCCCAGCAGGGGGCATGAAAAACTGTTTTTT.